This TCR beta chain was observed in a study of beta chain features in type 1 diabetes. Study-wide findings and caveats: In every one of the four CD4+ subsets, TCRB CDR3s were moderately but significantly shorter in Type 1 diabetes patients.

The entirety of the isolated RNA underwent reverse transcription, so expressed TCRB transcripts were sequenced. Clones were read by immunoSEQ multiplex PCR, and TCRdb kept only the in-frame ones, dropping some. The sample shows about 160,000 clones, approximately 7.9% of them seen only once. V dropped 0 bases and J dropped 0 bases, with 10 bases sitting between them. CDR3 size: 16 residues. The V gene's germline CDR1 is SGHRS and CDR2 YFSETQ. Concerning this clone itself: The antigen remains undetermined.

J is TRBJ2-1 and V is TRBV5-1; D is ambiguous. Sequences were obtained from central memory CD4+ T cells from blood. The source of this sequence is a man between 18 and 35 years old with type 1 diabetes. CDR3 sequence (DNA): TGCGCCAGCAGCTTGGACGGTAGGAGCTCCTACAATGAGCAGTTCTTC. Its protein is CASSLDGRSSYNEQFF.